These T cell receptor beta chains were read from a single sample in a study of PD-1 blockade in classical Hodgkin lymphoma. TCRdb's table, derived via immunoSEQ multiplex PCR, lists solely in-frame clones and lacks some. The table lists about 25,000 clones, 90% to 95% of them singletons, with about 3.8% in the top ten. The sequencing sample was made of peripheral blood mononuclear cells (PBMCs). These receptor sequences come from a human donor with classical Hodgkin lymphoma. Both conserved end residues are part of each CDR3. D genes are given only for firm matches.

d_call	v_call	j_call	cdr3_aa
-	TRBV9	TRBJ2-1	CASSVGASGHNEQFF
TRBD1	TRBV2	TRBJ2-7	CASGNGQGAHEQYF
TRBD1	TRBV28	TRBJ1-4	CASSGAGTVEKLFF
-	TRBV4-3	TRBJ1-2	CASSQDPRVRGYTF
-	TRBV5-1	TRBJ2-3	CASSLPPGFTDTQYF
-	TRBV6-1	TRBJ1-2	CASSVGGIYGYTF
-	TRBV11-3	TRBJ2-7	CASSPRRGGKSYEQYF
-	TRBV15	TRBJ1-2	CATSRGIDTPYGYTF
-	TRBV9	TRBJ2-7	CASSVGPIGGQIYEQYF
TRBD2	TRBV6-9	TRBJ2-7	CASSYSSGAEQYF
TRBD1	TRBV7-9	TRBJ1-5	CASSSGGLEPQHF
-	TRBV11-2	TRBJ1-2	CASSPIGGGRAYGYTF
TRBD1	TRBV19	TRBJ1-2	CASSIAGTGSGYTF
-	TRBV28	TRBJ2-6	CASSLLTPGANVLTF
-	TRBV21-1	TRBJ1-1	CASVNRLGYTEAFF
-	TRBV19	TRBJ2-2	CASSIKRAGPNTGELFF
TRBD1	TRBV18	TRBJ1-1	CASSLFRQGTTIEAFF
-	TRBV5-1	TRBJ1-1	CASSFGRGGTEAFF
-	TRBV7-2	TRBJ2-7	CASSRGGARLSYEQYF
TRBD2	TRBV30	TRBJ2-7	CAWSPGGLGEQYF
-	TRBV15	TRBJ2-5	CATSWQRALQETQYF
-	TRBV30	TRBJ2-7	CAWSVVGRSSYEQYF
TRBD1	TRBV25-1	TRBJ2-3	CASSETGAKDTQYF
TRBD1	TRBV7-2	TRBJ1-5	CASSLMDRGIYSNQPQHF
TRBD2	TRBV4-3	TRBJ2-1	CASSQMAGGSNEQFF
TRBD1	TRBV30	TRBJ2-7	CAWRVPGQPSYEQYF
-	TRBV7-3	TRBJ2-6	CASSPSDSGANVLTF
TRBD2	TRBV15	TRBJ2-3	CATSRGLAASTDTQYF
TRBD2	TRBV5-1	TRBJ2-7	CASSLVGTSLEQYF
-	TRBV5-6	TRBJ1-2	CASSLGANYGYTF
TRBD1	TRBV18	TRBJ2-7	CASSAGQGRSEQYF
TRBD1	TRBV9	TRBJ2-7	CASSVGQGSEQYF
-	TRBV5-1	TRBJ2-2	CASSLTEFNTGELFF
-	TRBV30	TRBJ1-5	CAWREPRDPNQPQHF
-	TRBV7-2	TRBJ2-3	CASSKKGWSYTDTQYF
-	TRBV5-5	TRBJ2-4	CASSLDSAIQYF
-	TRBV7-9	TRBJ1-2	CASSSVTSGQYGYTF
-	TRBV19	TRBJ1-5	CASSMGGVMVEPQHF
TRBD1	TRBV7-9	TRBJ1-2	CASSSGQDYGYTF
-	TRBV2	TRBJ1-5	CASREWNSNQPQHF
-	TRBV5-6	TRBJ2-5	CASMIVDSKETQYF
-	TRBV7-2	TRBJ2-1	CASSSPWGWGRGDEQFF
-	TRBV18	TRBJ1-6	CASSLIDRYNSPLHF
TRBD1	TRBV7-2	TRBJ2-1	CASSHLGQGGNGEQFF
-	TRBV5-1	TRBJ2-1	CASSFWGYSYNEQFF
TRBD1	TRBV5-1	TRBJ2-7	CASSSRQGGEQYF